Listed here are 24 T cell receptor beta chains from one sample, sequenced in a study of OX40 agonist ivuxolimab in advanced cancers. TCRdb's table, derived via immunoSEQ multiplex PCR, lists solely in-frame clones and lacks some. The sample has approximately 91,000 clones; 70% to 90% are singletons. The source material was CD4+ or CD8+ T cells sorted from blood, sampled in a trial of the OX40 agonist ivuxolimab. These receptors all come from an adult with an advanced solid tumor such as melanoma, head and neck, liver or kidney cancer.

J is TRBJ1-1 and V is TRBV5-4; TRBD1 aligns across 9 bases. This CDR3 region has 16 residues. CDR1 is SGHNT, CDR2 YYREEE, per germline (reference sequence). Germline trimming cut 2 bases from V and 8 bases from J; bases unmatched to any gene: 13. The CDR3 region is CASSFGTGSGKREAFF. CDR3 nucleotide sequence: TGTGCCAGCAGCTTCGGGACAGGGAGTGGTAAGAGGGAAGCTTTCTTT.

The chain joins TRBV6-5 to TRBJ1-2; 8 positions match TRBD1. The CDR3 consists of 15 residues. Per the germline V gene, CDR1 is MNHEY and CDR2 is SVGAGI. Losses at the gene ends were 8 bases for V and 0 bases for J; bases not matched to a gene: 8. CDR3 sequence (DNA): TGTGCCAGCTCTTCGACAGGGGAAGCTAACTATGGCTACACCTTC. It translates to CASSSTGEANYGYTF.

V is TRBV14 and J is TRBJ2-1; D gene unclear. In germline, CDR1 is SGHDN, CDR2 FVKESK. The CDR3 has 14 amino acids. Trimming cost V 9 bases and J 0 bases, with 12 bases left between them. The CDR3 protein is CASTDISSYNEQFF. The CDR3 DNA sequence: TGTGCCAGTACTGACATTAGCTCCTACAATGAGCAGTTCTTC.

V usage is TRBV10-3 and J usage is TRBJ1-1, with a possible D match to TRBD1 (5 bases). Per germline, CDR1 ENHRY and CDR2 SYGVKD. CDR3 size: 15 residues. The V end was cut by 0 bases, the J end by 5 bases, with 13 bases between. The CDR3 DNA reads as TGTGCCATCAGTGAGTCGTGGGCCGGGGGTACTGAAGCTTTCTTT. Translating gives CAISESWAGGTEAFF.

This clone turned up a few times. The chain recombines TRBV6-5 with TRBJ2-1; D is perhaps TRBD2 (6 bases). Trimming removed 2 bases from V and 6 bases from J, with 11 bases in between. This CDR3 is built from 14 residues. The germline CDR1 and CDR2 sequences are MNHEY and SVGAGI. CDR3 sequence (DNA): TGTGCCAGCAGTTACGATTGGGGAGGCAATGAGCAGTTCTTC. It specifies CASSYDWGGNEQFF.

Only a few counts were recorded for this clone. Likely a read error: the CDR3 ends without its conserved phenylalanine or tryptophan. The chain carries TRBV2 and TRBJ1-6; possibly TRBD1 for D (5 bases). V lost 6 bases to trimming and J lost 0 bases, with 15 bases between them. Germline V CDR1 and CDR2: SNHLY, FYNNEI. The CDR3 covers 17 residues. This chain's CDR3 is CASREGRRSSYNSPLHL. CDR3 coding DNA: TGTGCCAGCAGAGAGGGACGGCGGAGCTCCTATAATTCACCCCTCCACCTT.

Remarks on this clone: It is likely a read error, because the conserved phenylalanine at the end of the CDR3 is missing. The V and J genes are TRBV5-1 and TRBJ1-6, with D hard to call. The germline V and J ends were trimmed by 0 bases and 8 bases, with 12 bases remaining between them. This CDR3 has 15 residues. Germline V CDR1 and CDR2: SGHRS, YFSETQ. CDR3 protein: CASSLAGPGYSPLHL. DNA for the CDR3: TGCGCCAGCAGCTTGGCCGGGCCTGGGTATTCACCCCTCCACCTT.

This chain connects TRBV29-1 to TRBJ1-1; weak D call: TRBD1 (6 bases). The V and J ends lost 5 bases and 4 bases respectively, with 14 bases between them. The CDR3 contains 13 residues. CDR1 is SQVTM and CDR2 is ANQGSEA in the germline V gene. The CDR3, as DNA: TGCAGCGTTTATCCGGGGGCGGCCACTGAAGCTTTCTTT. Translating it yields CSVYPGAATEAFF.

This clone was found once. The V gene is TRBV2, the J gene TRBJ1-1, with no clear D. Germline assignment: CDR1 SNHLY and CDR2 FYNNEI. The V end was cut by 5 bases, the J end by 4 bases, with 14 bases between. This CDR3 is 14 amino acids long. CDR3 coding DNA: TGTGCCAGCAGTCCCTTGGGATCGGGCACTGAAGCTTTCTTT. Its protein product is CASSPLGSGTEAFF.

The rearrangement joins TRBV7-9 to TRBJ1-1; TRBD1 aligns across 9 bases. Germline loops: CDR1 SEHNR, CDR2 FQNEAQ (reference sequence). This CDR3 spans 15 amino acids. V lost 4 bases and J lost 4; bases outside the gene matches: 7. The CDR3 DNA reads as TGTGCCAGCAGCTCCCTCACAGGGGGCTTCACTGAAGCTTTCTTT. This sequence encodes CASSSLTGGFTEAFF.

The rearrangement uses TRBV15 and TRBJ2-5; maybe TRBD1 (6 bases). Per the germline V gene, CDR1 is LNHNV and CDR2 is YYDKDF (reference sequence). The CDR3 sequence is 17 residues long. Trimming took 5 bases from V and 4 from J, leaving 23 bases between them. This CDR3 reads CATSPEGRGISGETQYF. In DNA form, the CDR3 reads TGTGCCACCAGCCCCGAGGGCAGGGGCATATCAGGAGAGACCCAGTACTTC.

The genes are TRBV7-2 and TRBJ1-2; TRBD1 matches at 7 bases. The germline CDR1 and CDR2 sequences are SGHTA and FQGNSA. This CDR3 has 16 amino acids. The junction had 16 bases not matched to a gene; V was cut back by 4 bases and J by 8 bases. The chain's CDR3 is CASSWHRDSGAGGYTF. CDR3 DNA: TGTGCCAGCAGCTGGCACCGGGACAGCGGCGCGGGCGGCTACACCTTC.

The V and J genes are TRBV5-8 and TRBJ2-7, with 7 nucleotides matching TRBD1. The CDR3 has 14 amino acids. V dropped 4 bases and J dropped 6; count of bases not matched to a gene: 10. The germline gives CDR1 SGHTS, CDR2 YDEGEE. The chain's CDR3 is CASSTRTGLGEQYF. In DNA, the CDR3 is TGTGCCAGCAGCACCAGGACAGGTCTGGGCGAGCAGTACTTC. Combining the CDR3 with reference TRBV5-8 and TRBJ2-7 gives the whole variable domain EAGVTQSPTHLIKTRGQQATLRCSPISGHTSVYWYQQALGLGLQFLLWYDEGEERNRGNFPPRFSGRQFPNYSSELNVNALELEDSALYLCASSTRTGLGEQYFGPGTRLTVT.

For the CDR3, the DNA is TGTGCCAGCAGCTTATGGGGCAGCACAGATACGCAGTATTTT. Protein: CASSLWGSTDTQYF. The rearrangement links TRBV7-6 to TRBJ2-3, with D perhaps TRBD1 (5 bases). The CDR3 loop spans 14 amino acids. Germline CDR1 reads SGHVS; CDR2 reads FNYEAQ. Trimming took 2 bases from V and 0 from J, leaving 6 bases between them. Using reference TRBV7-6 and TRBJ2-3 for the parts outside the CDR3, the full variable domain is GAGVSQSPRYKVTKRGQDVALRCDPISGHVSLYWYRQALGQGPEFLTYFNYEAQQDKSGLPNDRFSAERPEGSISTLTIQRTEQRDSAMYRCASSLWGSTDTQYFGPGTRLTVL.

The chain is built from TRBV7-9 and TRBJ1-1, with TRBD1 identical over 9 bases. In germline, CDR1 is SEHNR, CDR2 FQNEAQ (reference sequence). V lost 5 bases to trimming and J lost 1 base; unmatched junction nucleotides: 11. The CDR3 covers 17 residues. CDR3 sequence (DNA): TGTGCCAGCAGCCGGACAGGGGCCGGGGAGTGGAACACTGAAGCTTTCTTT. This translates into CASSRTGAGEWNTEAFF.

The V and J genes are TRBV6-6 and TRBJ1-2, with a tentative D call TRBD1 (6 bases). CDR3 length: 12 residues. From germline, CDR1 is MNHNY and CDR2 SVGAGI (reference sequence). The ends were cut back, 6 bases at V and 6 bases at J, with 11 bases in the middle. As DNA, the CDR3 is TGTGCCAGCAGGCGGGACACAGATGGCTACACCTTC. Protein: CASRRDTDGYTF.

V usage is TRBV5-1 and J usage is TRBJ2-3; TRBD2 aligns across 8 bases. The J segment lost 2 bases and the V segment lost 7 bases, leaving 9 bases of the junction unmatched. CDR1 is SGHRS, CDR2 YFSETQ, per germline. The CDR3 extends over 15 amino acids. CDR3 amino acids: CASGSNGGATDTQYF. CDR3 DNA sequence: TGCGCCAGCGGCTCCAACGGGGGGGCCACAGATACGCAGTATTTT.

This chain joins TRBV18 and TRBJ1-2, with D unresolved. With 5 bases removed from V and 4 bases from J, the gap between germline ends came to 17 bases. The CDR3 has 15 amino acids. The germline V gene encodes CDR1 KGHSH and CDR2 LQKENI. The CDR3 here is CASSSRRGGGYGYTF. For the CDR3, the DNA is TGTGCCAGCTCAAGCAGGAGAGGCGGAGGCTATGGCTACACCTTC.

The table lists this clone with a count of one. The conserved closing phenylalanine or tryptophan is absent in this CDR3, likely reflecting a read error. V and J are TRBV12-5 and TRBJ1-6; no clear D. The CDR3 sequence is 17 residues long. V was shortened by 0 bases and J by 8 bases, with 17 bases between the two germline ends. Per the germline V gene, CDR1 is LGHNT and CDR2 is FRNRAP. The CDR3 is CASGLVREGPFHSPLHL. CDR3 nucleotide sequence: TGTGCTAGTGGTTTGGTACGGGAAGGCCCGTTCCATTCACCCCTCCACCTT.

The chain employs TRBV4-2 and TRBJ2-1, with D hard to call. The V end was cut by 2 bases, the J end by 4 bases, with 9 bases between. This CDR3 is 14 amino acids long. Germline V gives CDR1 LGHNA, CDR2 YNFKEQ. As DNA, the CDR3 is TGTGCCAGCAGCCAACCCGCACTGTACAATGAGCAGTTCTTC. Its translation is CASSQPALYNEQFF.

The chain recombines TRBV6-1 with TRBJ2-7; D perhaps matches TRBD1 (6 bases). Deletions cut 6 bases from V and 5 bases from J, with 14 bases between. Germline V gene data show CDR1 as MNHNS and CDR2 as SASEGT. CDR3 length: 13 residues. CDR3: CASRQRGQNEQYF. In DNA, the CDR3 is TGTGCCAGCAGACAGAGAGGACAGAACGAGCAGTACTTC.

The chain couples TRBV18 to TRBJ1-5; D is unclear. Trimming removed 3 bases from V and 0 bases from J, with 15 bases in between. Germline V lookup: CDR1 KGHSH, CDR2 LQKENI. The CDR3 covers 17 residues. This CDR3 reads CASSPFIIEDSNQPQHF. As DNA, the CDR3 is TGTGCCAGCTCACCTTTTATTATTGAGGATAGCAATCAGCCCCAGCATTTT.

This clone occurred a few times. The V gene is TRBV9, the J gene TRBJ1-3, with TRBD1 matching 7 bases. Germline V gene lookup returns CDR1 SGDLS and CDR2 YYNGEE. Trimming at V came to 2 bases and at J to 4 bases, leaving 6 bases not matched to a gene. The CDR3 covers 15 residues. The CDR3 bases are TGTGCCAGCAGCGTCCGCGACAGGGACGGAAACACCATATATTTT. This codes for CASSVRDRDGNTIYF.

CDR3: CASSLQGQTYEQYF. Here the CDR3 DNA reads TGCGCCAGCAGCTTACAGGGACAGACCTACGAGCAGTACTTC. The chain combines TRBV5-1 with TRBJ2-7, with TRBD1 matching over 7 bases. The CDR3 covers 14 residues. With 2 bases clipped from V and 2 bases from J, the junction kept 4 bases outside the gene matches. The germline gives CDR1 SGHRS, CDR2 YFSETQ.